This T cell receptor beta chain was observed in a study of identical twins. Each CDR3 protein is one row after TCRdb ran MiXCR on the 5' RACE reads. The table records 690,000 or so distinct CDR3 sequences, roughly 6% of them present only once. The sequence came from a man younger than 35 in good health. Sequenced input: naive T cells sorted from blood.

The chain's CDR3 is CATSDPGTGRNEQFF. The CDR3 DNA is TGTGCCACCAGTGACCCCGGGACAGGGAGGAATGAGCAGTTCTTC. The rearrangement links TRBV24-1 to TRBJ2-1; TRBD1 matches 9 bases. In germline, CDR1 is KGHDR, CDR2 SFDVKD. Losses at the gene ends were 4 bases for V and 7 bases for J; bases not matched to a gene: 7. This CDR3 is built from 15 residues.